This paragraph covers one TCR beta chain sequence. Its antigen remains unknown. The CDR3 totals 15 residues. Germline CDR1 reads GTSNPN; CDR2 reads SVGIG (reference sequence). V lost 0 bases to trimming and J lost 5 bases; unmatched junction nucleotides: 10. Sequence data for DNA of cultured CD4+ T cells were generated by the Oncomine TCR Beta short-read assay. Genomic DNA was extracted from cultured CD4+ T cells. TCRdb processed the PCR reads anew with MiXCR; each CDR3 protein has one entry. The sample holds more than 8,500 distinct CDR3 sequences, more than 25% seen once. The data were taken from a study of vaccination and CD4 T cells after COVID-19. About the study: Overlapping peptides covering the spike proteins of SARS-CoV-2, HCoV-NL63, HCoV-OC43 and HCoV-229E were added to stimulate cells.

Sample treatment: approximately nine-day PBMC culture with coronavirus spike peptide pools or control peptides (ViraFEST assay). Gathered ahead of the COVID-19 pandemic (2011-2018) were the CD4+ T cells of the unexposed donor. The sample comprised CD4+ T cells from blood, cultured in vitro. The chain uses TRBV30 and TRBJ2-7; 7 bases line up with TRBD1. This sequence was found in a human donor in good health. The chain's CDR3 is CAWSVGQGVLNEQYF. The CDR3 coding sequence is TGTGCCTGGAGTGTAGGGCAGGGGGTACTAAACGAGCAGTACTTC.